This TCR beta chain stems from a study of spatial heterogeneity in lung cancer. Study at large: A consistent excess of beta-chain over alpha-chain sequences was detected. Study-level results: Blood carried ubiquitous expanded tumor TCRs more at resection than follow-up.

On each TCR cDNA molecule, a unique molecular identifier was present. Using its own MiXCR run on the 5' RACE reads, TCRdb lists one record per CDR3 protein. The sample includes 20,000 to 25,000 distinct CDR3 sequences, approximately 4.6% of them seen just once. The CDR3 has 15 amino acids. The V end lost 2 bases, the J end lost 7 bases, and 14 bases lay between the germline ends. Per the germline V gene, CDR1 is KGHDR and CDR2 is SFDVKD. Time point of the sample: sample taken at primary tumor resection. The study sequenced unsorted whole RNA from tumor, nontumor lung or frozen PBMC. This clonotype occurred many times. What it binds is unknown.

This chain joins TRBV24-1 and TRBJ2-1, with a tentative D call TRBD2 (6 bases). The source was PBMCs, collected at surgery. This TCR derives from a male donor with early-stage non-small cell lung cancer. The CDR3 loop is CATSDSRGNRNEQFF. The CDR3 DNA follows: TGTGCCACCAGTGATTCCCGGGGGAATCGGAATGAGCAGTTCTTC.